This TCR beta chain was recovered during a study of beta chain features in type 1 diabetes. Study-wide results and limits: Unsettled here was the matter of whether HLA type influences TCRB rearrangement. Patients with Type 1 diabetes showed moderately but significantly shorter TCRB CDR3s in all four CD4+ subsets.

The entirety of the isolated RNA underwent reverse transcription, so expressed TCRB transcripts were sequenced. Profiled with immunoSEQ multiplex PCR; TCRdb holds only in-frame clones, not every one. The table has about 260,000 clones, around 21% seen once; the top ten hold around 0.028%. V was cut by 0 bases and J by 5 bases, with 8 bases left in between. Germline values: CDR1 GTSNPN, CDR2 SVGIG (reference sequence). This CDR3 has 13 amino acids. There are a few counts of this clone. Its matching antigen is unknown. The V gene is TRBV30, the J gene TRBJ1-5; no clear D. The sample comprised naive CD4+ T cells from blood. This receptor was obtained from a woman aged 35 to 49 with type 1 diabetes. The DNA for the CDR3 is TGTGCCTGGAGTGTACGGGATGATCAGCCCCAGCATTTT. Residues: CAWSVRDDQPQHF. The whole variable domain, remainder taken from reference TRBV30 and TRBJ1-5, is SQTIHQWPATLVQPVGSPLSLECTVEGTSNPNLYWYRQAAGRGLQLLFYSVGIGQISSEVPQNLSASRPQDRQFILSSKKLLLSDSGFYLCAWSVRDDQPQHFGDGTRLSIL.